This T cell receptor (beta chain) was obtained from a study of T-cell memory formation after mild COVID-19. Each CDR3 protein gets one entry after TCRdb re-called the 5' RACE reads with MiXCR. Altogether 180,000 or so distinct CDR3 sequences are present, approximately 10% being singletons, with the ten largest covering less than 4%. V lost 1 base and J 3 bases, leaving 18 bases between the germline ends. The germline V gene has CDR1 DFQATT and CDR2 SNEGSKA (reference sequence). The CDR3 sequence is 16 residues long. With regard to this clonotype: What it binds is unknown.

Study results and limitations: Contracting CD4+ clones lay largely in CM and EM, with CD8+ ones residing in EMRA. CD4/CD8 balance held among clones contracting day 15 to 85, and later expanders leaned CD4+.

The receptor's source is a man younger than 30 who had mild COVID-19 (a few samples of this study predate the infection). Cell type and time point are not known. This sequence joins TRBV20-1 and TRBJ1-1, with D perhaps matching TRBD1 (6 bases). The sample taken for sequencing was PBMCs or a T cell subset sorted from them (not recorded which). The CDR3 is CSARALMGGADTEAFF. As DNA, the CDR3 is TGCAGTGCTAGAGCCCTGATGGGGGGCGCGGACACTGAAGCTTTCTTT.